A selection of T cell receptor beta chains follows, all from one sample in a study of a mutant IDH1 vaccine in newly diagnosed glioma. Clones were read by immunoSEQ multiplex PCR, and TCRdb kept only the in-frame ones, dropping some. Found here are roughly 50,000 clones, approximately 82% of them singletons; the top ten hold over 3%. The antigens of these receptors remain unknown. Sequencing used PBMCs, obtained from a glioma patient whose treatment included an IDH1 peptide vaccine. These receptors all come from a woman younger than 35 with glioma. Some clones in this sample may be carry-over from other donors' samples. Each CDR3 is given with its conserved first and last residue. D genes are given only for firm matches. Rows may omit the clone size; those that give it use once, few, many or a size class.

v_call	d_call	j_call	clone_size	cdr3_aa	cdr3_nt
TRBV7-3	TRBD2	TRBJ2-5	.	CASSLGFGREETQYF	TGTGCCAGCAGCTTGGGATTCGGGAGGGAAGAGACCCAGTACTTC
TRBV9	.	TRBJ2-5	.	CASSPRIGSQETQYF	TGTGCCAGCAGCCCCCGGATTGGAAGCCAAGAGACCCAGTACTTC
TRBV7-9	TRBD1	TRBJ2-7	few	CASGTPGQAGEQYF	TGTGCCAGCGGCACGCCGGGACAGGCAGGGGAGCAGTACTTC
TRBV5-1	.	TRBJ2-7	.	CASRANGGVIYEQYF	TGCGCCAGCAGGGCGAATGGAGGGGTTATCTACGAGCAGTACTTC
TRBV4-2	TRBD2	TRBJ2-3	.	CASSLRAGLAGSDTQYF	TGTGCCAGCAGCCTTAGAGCGGGACTAGCGGGATCAGATACGCAGTATTTT
TRBV7-9	.	TRBJ1-2	.	CASAALQSLRDYGYTF	TGTGCCAGCGCCGCCTTGCAGTCCTTGAGGGACTATGGCTACACCTTC
TRBV9	TRBD1	TRBJ1-3	.	CASSEGQRNTIYF	TGTGCCAGCAGCGAGGGACAGCGAAACACCATATATTTT
TRBV29-1	.	TRBJ1-2	.	CSVVTSYGYTF	TGCAGCGTTGTAACCAGCTATGGCTACACCTTC
TRBV27	TRBD2	TRBJ2-1	.	CASRGGLAGRNLGLWNEQFF	TGTGCCAGCAGGGGGGGACTAGCGGGAAGAAATTTGGGCCTCTGGAATGAGCAGTTCTTC
TRBV4-1	TRBD2	TRBJ2-7	.	CASSQRQTTSGDEQYF	TGCGCCAGCAGCCAAAGGCAGACGACTAGCGGGGACGAGCAGTACTTC
TRBV7-8	.	TRBJ1-2	.	CASSLGTKANYGYTF	TGTGCCAGCAGCTTAGGGACAAAAGCTAACTATGGCTACACCTTC
TRBV7-9	TRBD1	TRBJ2-1	.	CASSLEGQANEQFF	TGTGCCAGCAGCTTAGAGGGACAGGCCAATGAGCAGTTCTTC
TRBV7-2	.	TRBJ1-1	.	CASSLEGNTEAFF	TGTGCCAGCAGCTTAGAGGGAAACACTGAAGCTTTCTTT
TRBV7-9	.	TRBJ2-2	.	CASSPPRDILTGELFF	TGTGCCAGCAGCCCCCCTCGGGACATTCTTACCGGGGAGCTGTTTTTT
TRBV4-1	TRBD1	TRBJ1-2	.	CASSQEGTAYGYTF	TGCGCCAGCAGCCAAGAAGGGACAGCCTATGGCTACACCTTC
TRBV29-1	.	TRBJ2-4	.	CSVVVYGNIQYF	TGCAGCGTTGTGGTATACGGGAACATTCAGTACTTC
TRBV4-2	TRBD1	TRBJ1-1	.	CASSQDSGGRNTEAFF	TGTGCCAGCAGCCAAGACTCAGGGGGAAGGAACACTGAAGCTTTCTTT
TRBV29-1	.	TRBJ2-2	.	CSVGVARPGELFF	TGCAGCGTTGGCGTAGCTCGGCCCGGGGAGCTGTTTTTT
TRBV5-4	.	TRBJ2-1	.	CASSILGNPYNEQFF	TGTGCCAGCAGCATCCTGGGCAACCCCTACAATGAGCAGTTCTTC
TRBV5-3	.	TRBJ1-1	.	CARSLGNTEAFF	TGTGCCAGAAGCTTGGGGAACACTGAAGCTTTCTTT
TRBV27	TRBD1	TRBJ1-5	.	CASQLTGQGAPNQPQHF	TGTGCCAGCCAACTTACGGGACAGGGGGCACCGAATCAGCCCCAGCATTTT
TRBV7-2	.	TRBJ1-5	.	CASSLNWNQPQHF	TGTGCCAGCAGCTTAAACTGGAATCAGCCCCAGCATTTT
TRBV29-1	TRBD2	TRBJ2-5	.	CSVVISGVWETQYF	TGCAGCGTTGTAATTAGCGGGGTGTGGGAGACCCAGTACTTC
TRBV2	.	TRBJ2-3	.	CASSETDTQYF	TGTGCCAGCAGTGAAACAGATACGCAGTATTTT
TRBV9	.	TRBJ1-4	once	CASSVDPTNEKLFF	TGTGCCAGCAGCGTAGACCCCACTAATGAAAAACTGTTTTTT
TRBV10-3	.	TRBJ1-6	once	CAISSQNNSPLHF	TGTGCCATCAGTTCACAGAATAATTCACCCCTCCACTTT
TRBV2	.	TRBJ1-2	.	CASSEGAWETPRDGYTF	TGTGCCAGCAGTGAAGGGGCCTGGGAAACCCCCAGGGATGGCTACACCTTC
TRBV20-1	.	TRBJ1-1	.	CSARDREVAFF	TGCAGTGCTAGAGACCGGGAAGTAGCTTTCTTT
TRBV25-1	.	TRBJ1-2	few	CASTLGGSDGYTF	TGTGCCAGCACTCTAGGGGGGTCTGATGGCTACACCTTC
TRBV30	.	TRBJ1-1	.	CAWSSPSGVMNTEAFF	TGTGCCTGGAGTTCCCCGTCCGGGGTGATGAACACTGAAGCTTTCTTT
TRBV19	TRBD1	TRBJ1-4	.	CASKRQGYGTNEKLFF	TGTGCCAGTAAGAGACAGGGGTACGGAACTAATGAAAAACTGTTTTTT
TRBV7-9	.	TRBJ2-7	.	CASSRGLSYEQYF	TGTGCCAGCAGCAGAGGACTTTCCTACGAGCAGTACTTC
TRBV19	.	TRBJ2-7	.	CASSYGGQFYEQYF	TGTGCCAGTAGCTATGGAGGGCAGTTCTACGAGCAGTACTTC
TRBV6-5	TRBD2	TRBJ2-2	.	CASSYRTSLGELFF	TGTGCCAGCAGTTACAGGACTAGTCTCGGGGAGCTGTTTTTT
TRBV7-2	TRBD2	TRBJ2-7	once	CASSFPLGSGRSYEQYF	TGTGCCAGCAGCTTCCCCTTGGGTAGCGGGAGGTCCTACGAGCAGTACTTC